Listed below are T cell receptor beta chains from one sample, sequenced in a study of T-cell reconstitution after alpha-beta-depleted transplantation in children. MiXCR was run by TCRdb on the PCR reads, yielding one entry per CDR3 protein. In the table there are some 300,000 distinct CDR3 sequences, roughly 7.8% of which are singletons. Here the sequenced sample was peripheral blood, taken 360 days after TCRalphabeta/CD19-depleted stem cell transplant. These receptor sequences come from a female patient aged 2-9 years who had a stem cell transplant for Fanconi anemia, so the T cells may come from the graft donor. The CDR3 runs from the conserved cysteine through the conserved F or W. D genes are given only for firm matches. Not every row has a clone size; where given, it reads once, few, many or a size class.

J gene | D gene | clone size | V gene | CDR3 protein | CDR3 DNA
TRBJ1-5 | - | - | TRBV20-1 | CSARDGGLANQPQHF | TGCAGTGCTAGAGACGGGGGTCTTGCCAATCAGCCCCAGCATTTT
TRBJ1-1 | - | - | TRBV16 | CASSQSNTMNTEAFF | TGTGCCAGCAGCCAATCGAACACCATGAACACTGAAGCTTTCTTT
TRBJ2-5 | TRBD1 | many | TRBV7-6 | CASSLVSTGGDVRKTQYF | TGTGCCAGCAGCTTAGTTTCCACAGGGGGCGATGTGAGGAAGACCCAGTACTTC
TRBJ1-2 | - | - | TRBV5-3 | CAIGGGPFGYTF | TGTGCCATCGGCGGTGGGCCCTTTGGCTACACCTTC
TRBJ2-5 | - | many | TRBV4-2 | CASSRAGRETQYF | TGTGCCAGCAGCAGGGCAGGGCGAGAGACCCAGTACTTC
TRBJ2-5 | - | many | TRBV10-3 | CAISERGLPQGTQYF | TGTGCCATCAGTGAGCGAGGCCTACCTCAAGGGACCCAGTACTTC
TRBJ2-7 | - | many | TRBV9 | CASSVAEGYYEQYF | TGTGCCAGCAGCGTAGCCGAGGGTTACTACGAGCAGTACTTC
TRBJ2-3 | - | many | TRBV5-1 | CASSFGLTSTDTQYF | TGCGCCAGCAGCTTCGGCCTAACTAGCACAGATACGCAGTATTTT
TRBJ2-3 | - | few | TRBV27 | CASSGGGAADTQYF | TGTGCCAGCAGTGGGGGGGGGGCCGCAGATACGCAGTATTTT
TRBJ2-7 | - | many | TRBV6-2/TRBV6-3 | CASSYSNLRAYEQYF | TGTGCCAGCAGTTACTCGAACTTGAGAGCCTACGAGCAGTACTTC
TRBJ1-5 | TRBD1 | many | TRBV20-1 | CSAPSGTAGDQPQHF | TGCAGTGCTCCCTCCGGGACAGCAGGTGATCAGCCCCAGCATTTT
TRBJ1-3 | - | - | TRBV5-8 | CASSLIGGGASGNTIYF | TGTGCCAGCAGCTTGATAGGCGGAGGGGCCTCTGGAAACACCATATATTTT
TRBJ1-5 | - | many | TRBV5-1 | CASSRGFNQPQHF | TGCGCCAGCAGCAGGGGATTCAATCAGCCCCAGCATTTT
TRBJ2-2 | - | many | TRBV3-1 | CASSQKERGSSTGELFF | TGTGCCAGCAGCCAGAAGGAACGGGGCTCGAGTACCGGGGAGCTGTTTTTT
TRBJ2-1 | - | many | TRBV6-4 | CASSAARASYNEQFF | TGTGCCAGCAGTGCGGCGCGAGCCTCCTACAATGAGCAGTTCTTC
TRBJ2-3 | TRBD2 | many | TRBV5-1 | CASSDPSGEWANTQYF | TGCGCCAGCAGCGACCCTAGCGGGGAATGGGCAAATACGCAGTATTTT
TRBJ2-1 | - | many | TRBV28 | CASSLLGGQVFEQFF | TGTGCCAGCAGTTTACTGGGGGGGCAGGTCTTCGAGCAGTTCTTC
TRBJ1-5 | TRBD1 | many | TRBV12-5 | CASGRTGVGQPQHF | TGTGCTAGTGGCCGGACAGGGGTGGGCCAGCCCCAGCATTTT
TRBJ1-3 | - | - | TRBV19 | CASSIRTALTSGNTIYF | TGTGCCAGTAGTATACGGACAGCCTTAACCTCTGGAAACACCATATATTTT
TRBJ2-4 | - | - | TRBV5-6 | CASSLGLGGAGAKNIQYF | TGTGCCAGCAGCTTAGGGTTGGGGGGCGCGGGAGCCAAAAACATTCAGTACTTC
TRBJ2-7 | - | few | TRBV5-1 | CASSLPQGTEQYF | TGCGCCAGCAGCTTACCACAGGGTACAGAGCAGTACTTC
TRBJ1-1 | TRBD1 | many | TRBV5-1 | CASSPYQGAQTEAFF | TGCGCCAGCAGCCCCTACCAGGGGGCCCAAACTGAAGCTTTCTTT